This TCR beta chain was found in a study of brain T cells in children with intractable seizures. This clone was seen a handful of times. No antigen is known for it. Study-wide points: Absence of clones before surgery may stem from lower sequencing depth. Only CDR3 sequence similarity suggested viral specificity, without known HCMV serostatus.

CDR3 length: 12 residues. V was pared by 1 base and J by 4 bases, with 4 bases between. Per germline, CDR1 MGHDK and CDR2 SYGVNS. Method: immunoSEQ multiplex PCR; TCRdb's copy keeps in-frame clones and lacks some. The sample consists of about 8,000 clones, about 73% of them appearing once. The sequenced cases were selected for having the highest brain T cell transcript signatures. Before surgery, patients took at least one anti-epileptic drug. The origin of this receptor is a boy under two years old with tuberous sclerosis and intractable seizures. Sequenced material: resected brain tissue, taken at surgery. This rearrangement joins TRBV25-1 to TRBJ1-2; no clear D gene. CDR3: CASSESGYGYTF. The DNA of the CDR3 is TGTGCCAGCAGTGAATCAGGCTATGGCTACACCTTC.